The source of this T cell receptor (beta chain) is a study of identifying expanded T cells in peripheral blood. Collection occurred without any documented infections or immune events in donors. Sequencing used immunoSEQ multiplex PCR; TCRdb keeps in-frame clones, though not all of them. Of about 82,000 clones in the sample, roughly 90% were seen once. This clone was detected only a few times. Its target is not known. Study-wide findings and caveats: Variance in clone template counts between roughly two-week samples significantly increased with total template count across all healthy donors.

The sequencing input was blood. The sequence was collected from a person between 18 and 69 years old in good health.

Written as DNA, the CDR3 is TGTGCCAGCAGCCGAGGGCGGAACACTGAAGCTTTCTTT. As protein: CASSRGRNTEAFF. This chain uses TRBV11-2 with TRBJ1-1; D not certain. Trimming took off 5 bases at V and 1 base at J, with 8 bases between the two ends. CDR3 length: 13 residues. CDR1 and CDR2 (germline): SGHAT, FQNNGV.